A selection of T cell receptor beta chains follows, all from one sample in a study of OX40 agonist ivuxolimab in advanced cancers. The assay was immunoSEQ multiplex PCR, and TCRdb's table has in-frame clones only and misses some. Among about 68,000 clones listed, around 83% were seen once. This specimen consisted of CD4+ or CD8+ T cells sorted from blood, obtained in a trial of the OX40 agonist ivuxolimab. Receptor source: an adult with an advanced solid tumor such as melanoma, head and neck, liver or kidney cancer. CDR3s include the opening cysteine and the closing phenylalanine or tryptophan. The order of the fields is CDR3 DNA, CDR3 protein, V gene, J gene, D gene, clone size. The D gene is left open where the match is weak. Clone size is not always given. Where it is, it says once, few, many or a class for expanded clones.

CDR3nt: TGTGCCAGCAGTGAAGGCAGGTCCCACTACAATGAGCAGTTCTTC; CDR3aa: CASSEGRSHYNEQFF; v_gene: TRBV2; j_gene: TRBJ2-1; d_gene: .; abundance: .
CDR3nt: TGCGCCAGCAGCTTGGTAGGGGGCTCTGGGGCCAACGTCCTGACTTTC; CDR3aa: CASSLVGGSGANVLTF; v_gene: TRBV5-1; j_gene: TRBJ2-6; d_gene: .; abundance: .
CDR3nt: TGTGCCAGCAGGAGGGACAGGGGAGAGACCCAGTACTTC; CDR3aa: CASRRDRGETQYF; v_gene: TRBV6-1; j_gene: TRBJ2-5; d_gene: TRBD1; abundance: .
CDR3nt: TGTGCCAGCTCAGACAGGGCTGGAAACACCATATATTTT; CDR3aa: CASSDRAGNTIYF; v_gene: TRBV10-3; j_gene: TRBJ1-3; d_gene: TRBD1; abundance: .
CDR3nt: TGTGCCAGCAGCAACCGGGTGGGACCCCAGCATTTT; CDR3aa: CASSNRVGPQHF; v_gene: TRBV7-2; j_gene: TRBJ1-5; d_gene: .; abundance: .
CDR3nt: TGTGCCACCAGCAGAGAATCGCGGGGGGCTGGAAACACCATATATTTT; CDR3aa: CATSRESRGAGNTIYF; v_gene: TRBV15; j_gene: TRBJ1-3; d_gene: .; abundance: .
CDR3nt: TGTGCCAGCAGGACAGGGGTTTACGAGCAGTACTTC; CDR3aa: CASRTGVYEQYF; v_gene: TRBV6-1; j_gene: TRBJ2-7; d_gene: TRBD1; abundance: .
CDR3nt: TGTGCCAGCAGCTTTGATGGTTACGAGCAGTACTTC; CDR3aa: CASSFDGYEQYF; v_gene: TRBV7-2; j_gene: TRBJ2-7; d_gene: .; abundance: .
CDR3nt: TGTGCCAGCAGTCTTGGACCCTATGGCTACACCTTC; CDR3aa: CASSLGPYGYTF; v_gene: TRBV6-5; j_gene: TRBJ1-2; d_gene: .; abundance: few
CDR3nt: TGTGCCAGCAGTGATCCGGGGAGTTATCAGCCCCAGCATTTT; CDR3aa: CASSDPGSYQPQHF; v_gene: TRBV2; j_gene: TRBJ1-5; d_gene: .; abundance: few
CDR3nt: TGCGCCAGCAGCCAGGTTTGGGACAGCTCTGGGGCCAACGTCCTGACTTTC; CDR3aa: CASSQVWDSSGANVLTF; v_gene: TRBV4-1; j_gene: TRBJ2-6; d_gene: TRBD1; abundance: .
CDR3nt: TGTGCCAGCAGTGACCTAGCGCAACGTCCGTCCTACGAGCAGTACTTC; CDR3aa: CASSDLAQRPSYEQYF; v_gene: TRBV6-1; j_gene: TRBJ2-7; d_gene: .; abundance: once
CDR3nt: TGTGCCAGCAGCTTGCTACTCACATACGAGAACACTGAAGCTTTCTTT; CDR3aa: CASSLLLTYENTEAFF; v_gene: TRBV5-6; j_gene: TRBJ1-1; d_gene: .; abundance: once
CDR3nt: TGTGCCAGTAGTGTGACAGCAACTAACTATGGCTACACCTTC; CDR3aa: CASSVTATNYGYTF; v_gene: TRBV19; j_gene: TRBJ1-2; d_gene: .; abundance: .
CDR3nt: TGTGCCAGTAGTAATTCCAACTCCTATAATTCACCCCTCCACTTT; CDR3aa: CASSNSNSYNSPLHF; v_gene: TRBV19; j_gene: TRBJ1-6; d_gene: .; abundance: .
CDR3nt: TGCGCCAGCAGCCAAGAGGTGCTAGCGGGGGGGTCTGGCGGGGAGCTGTTTTTT; CDR3aa: CASSQEVLAGGSGGELFF; v_gene: TRBV4-1; j_gene: TRBJ2-2; d_gene: TRBD2; abundance: few
CDR3nt: TGTGCCAGCAGCCGGGACAGGGAAGCTGAAGCTTTCTTT; CDR3aa: CASSRDREAEAFF; v_gene: TRBV7-7; j_gene: TRBJ1-1; d_gene: TRBD1; abundance: .
CDR3nt: TGTGCCAGCAGGGCAGGGGGAGGGAACACTGAAGCTTTCTTT; CDR3aa: CASRAGGGNTEAFF; v_gene: TRBV7-9; j_gene: TRBJ1-1; d_gene: TRBD1; abundance: .
CDR3nt: TGTGCCAGCAGTGACTCGGGTGCCTATGGCTACACCTTC; CDR3aa: CASSDSGAYGYTF; v_gene: TRBV6-4; j_gene: TRBJ1-2; d_gene: .; abundance: .
CDR3nt: TGTGCCAGCAGCTTAGACCTCGGGGGAAACTCTGAAGCTTTCTTT; CDR3aa: CASSLDLGGNSEAFF; v_gene: TRBV7-8; j_gene: TRBJ1-1; d_gene: .; abundance: .
CDR3nt: TGTGCCTGGAGTGTCAAACCACGGGGCACTGAAGCTTTCTTT; CDR3aa: CAWSVKPRGTEAFF; v_gene: TRBV30; j_gene: TRBJ1-1; d_gene: .; abundance: .
CDR3nt: TGCAGCGTTGGACAGGGGGTTGGGACAGATACGCAGTATTTT; CDR3aa: CSVGQGVGTDTQYF; v_gene: TRBV29-1; j_gene: TRBJ2-3; d_gene: TRBD1; abundance: .
CDR3nt: TGTGCCAGCAGCTTTTCAGGAAGCACAGATACGCAGTATTTT; CDR3aa: CASSFSGSTDTQYF; v_gene: TRBV7-2; j_gene: TRBJ2-3; d_gene: .; abundance: .
CDR3nt: TGTGCCAGCTCCCGGCTTACCGGGGAGCTGTTTTTT; CDR3aa: CASSRLTGELFF; v_gene: TRBV28; j_gene: TRBJ2-2; d_gene: .; abundance: .
CDR3nt: TGTGCCTGGAGTAGGGGAAGCTCCTACAATGAGCAGTTCTTC; CDR3aa: CAWSRGSSYNEQFF; v_gene: TRBV30; j_gene: TRBJ2-1; d_gene: .; abundance: once
CDR3nt: TGTGCCAGCAGTTCAATTCCCCTACAGACCTATGGCTACACCTTC; CDR3aa: CASSSIPLQTYGYTF; v_gene: TRBV28; j_gene: TRBJ1-2; d_gene: .; abundance: .
CDR3nt: TGCGCCAGCAGCTTGTTCGGGGGGCGAAACACAGATACGCAGTATTTT; CDR3aa: CASSLFGGRNTDTQYF; v_gene: TRBV5-1; j_gene: TRBJ2-3; d_gene: .; abundance: once
CDR3nt: TGTGCCTGGAGTGTACTCGGGGGATCGAACACTGAAGCTTTCTTT; CDR3aa: CAWSVLGGSNTEAFF; v_gene: TRBV30; j_gene: TRBJ1-1; d_gene: .; abundance: .
CDR3nt: TGTGCCATCAGTGAACAGGGGTCCTCAGGAAACACCATATATTTT; CDR3aa: CAISEQGSSGNTIYF; v_gene: TRBV10-3; j_gene: TRBJ1-3; d_gene: TRBD1; abundance: .
CDR3nt: TGTGCCAGCAGTTTATTAACAGCTGAAAAACTGTTTTTT; CDR3aa: CASSLLTAEKLFF; v_gene: TRBV28; j_gene: TRBJ1-4; d_gene: .; abundance: .
CDR3nt: TGTGCCAGCAGTGGGTCGGGACTAGCGGGGGGAGAGACCCAGTACTTC; CDR3aa: CASSGSGLAGGETQYF; v_gene: TRBV6-1; j_gene: TRBJ2-5; d_gene: TRBD2; abundance: .